This TCR beta chain emerged from a study of T cell repertoires in cytomegalovirus infection. This clonotype was observed a few times. Its antigen is unidentified. TCRdb reanalysed the reads using MiXCR and keeps one entry per CDR3 protein. The sample has 830,000 or so distinct CDR3 sequences, approximately 29% seen once. The source was cultured CD8+ T cells from PBMCs, collected from culture after CMV antigen stimulation. The origin of this receptor is a human donor in good health (CMV status not recorded). Some clones in this sample may be carry-over from other donors' samples.

The CDR3 loop reads CASSSRGQGDEQYF. The CDR3 region has the DNA TGTGCCAGCAGCTCTAGGGGACAGGGTGACGAGCAGTACTTC. J is TRBJ2-7 and V is TRBV7-6; 9 bases align to TRBD1. The junction had 6 bases not matched to a gene; V was cut back by 4 bases and J by 5 bases. The CDR3 is made up of 14 amino acids. Germline V gene data show CDR1 as SGHVS and CDR2 as FNYEAQ.